One sample yielded the 4 T cell receptor beta chains listed below, sequenced in a study of cytomegalovirus exposure and HLA in healthy donors. Assay: immunoSEQ multiplex PCR; the TCRdb copy retains only in-frame clones and omits some. The table includes 150,000 to 200,000 clones, 80% to 90% detected once. Sequenced sample: PBMCs. Receptors originate from a woman in her twenties or thirties in good health and CMV-seronegative.

The chain has TRBV7-2 and TRBJ2-2; 7 bases agree with TRBD2. Germline CDR1 and CDR2: SGHTA and FQGNSA. The length of the CDR3 is 15 residues. V shed 2 bases and J 1 base; nucleotides not matched to a gene: 1. The CDR3 nucleotides are TGTGCCAGCAGCTTATCTAGCGGGAACACCGGGGAGCTGTTTTTT. It codes for CASSLSSGNTGELFF.

The CDR3, as DNA: TGTGCCAGCAGCCCCCCAGGGGGCGCCGAGCAGTACTTC. Translated: CASSPPGGAEQYF. V is TRBV5-6 and J is TRBJ2-7; 8 bases are a match to TRBD1. The V gene's germline CDR1 is SGHDT and CDR2 YYEEEE. The CDR3 has 13 residues. V lost 4 bases, J lost 6 bases, and 6 bases stayed unmatched.

The chain couples TRBV19 to TRBJ1-1, with 10 bases that match TRBD1. Per germline, CDR1 LNHDA and CDR2 SQIVND (reference sequence). This CDR3 is 18 amino acids long. J gave up 1 base and V 9 bases, and 17 bases lay outside the gene matches. Here the CDR3 reads CASQKGDRGHSPNTEAFF. CDR3 nucleotides: TGTGCCAGCCAAAAAGGGGACAGGGGCCATTCCCCGAACACTGAAGCTTTCTTT.

Here the CDR3 DNA reads TGTGCCAGCAGCTTAGCGGCTAGCGGGAGCGGGGAGCTGTTTTTT. This translates into CASSLAASGSGELFF. The chain is built from TRBV13 and TRBJ2-2; 10 nucleotides align to TRBD2. This CDR3 comprises 15 residues. Trimming at V came to 1 base and at J to 7 bases, leaving 3 bases not matched to a gene. Looked up from germline, CDR1 is PRHDT and CDR2 is FYEKMQ (reference sequence).